This T cell receptor (beta chain) is from a study of cytomegalovirus exposure and HLA in healthy donors. Study-level findings and limits: With DRB1 most and HLA-C fewest, TCR association rates differed between HLA loci in a later analysis. Association of a missense DCLRE1C variant with TCR beta V- and J-gene trimming was reported in a later analysis. It was 150 to 200 TCR beta chains that were listed as cytomegalovirus-associated. Most TCR sequences were seen very rarely across donors, but some public TCRs occurred in many.

Turning to this clone: What it recognizes is unknown.

Trimming stripped 0 bases from V and 5 bases from J, with 14 bases between. The length of the CDR3 is 15 residues. Germline-derived CDR1 and CDR2 are SGHDT and YYEEEE. The study ran its PCR with 60 Vbeta and 13 Jbeta primers. Here immunoSEQ multiplex PCR was the method, and the copy in TCRdb shows in-frame clones only, minus some. The repertoire has 150,000 or so clones, about two thirds of them found once; the top ten carry around 1.6%. The V and J genes are TRBV5-6 and TRBJ2-5; D perhaps matches TRBD1 (6 bases). This clonotype was obtained from a woman under 30 in good health and CMV-seronegative. The sample comprised PBMCs. CDR3 nucleotide sequence: TGTGCCAGCAGCTTGGCAGGGGAGTCGGGGGAGACCCAGTACTTC. Its translation is CASSLAGESGETQYF.